Listed below are T cell receptor beta chains from one sample, sequenced in a study of blood T cell repertoires in COVID-19. Clones were sequenced by immunoSEQ multiplex PCR, and TCRdb holds only the in-frame ones, with some missing. The table records over 250,000 clones, over 75% of them present only once. The sample consisted of peripheral blood. The receptor source for this set is a woman in her sixties or seventies with COVID-19, enrolled during active disease. Each CDR3 is given with its conserved first and last residue. The D gene is left open where the match is weak. The size field is filled for only some rows; it gives once, few, many or a size class.

J,D,V,size,CDR3,DNA
TRBJ2-1,TRBD2,TRBV28,NA,CASSPVGGLAGGGEQFF,TGTGCCAGCAGCCCTGTAGGGGGACTAGCGGGAGGGGGTGAGCAGTTCTTC
TRBJ2-1,TRBD2,TRBV10-3,NA,CAMKREGRDNEQFF,TGTGCCATGAAGCGGGAGGGCCGGGACAATGAGCAGTTCTTC
TRBJ1-6,TRBD1,TRBV19,NA,CASSIGTGAYSPLHF,TGTGCCAGTAGTATCGGGACAGGAGCTTATTCACCCCTCCACTTT
TRBJ2-1,TRBD2,TRBV30,NA,CAWSLTSSGRGGLAQFF,TGTGCCTGGAGCTTAACCTCTAGCGGGAGGGGGGGATTAGCGCAGTTCTTC
TRBJ2-3,TRBD1,TRBV18,few,CASSPGTGEIADTQYF,TGTGCCAGCTCACCAGGGACAGGGGAGATCGCAGATACGCAGTATTTT
TRBJ1-3,TRBD1,TRBV4-3,few,CASSQLGTERNTIYF,TGCGCCAGCAGCCAACTCGGGACAGAAAGAAACACCATATATTTT
TRBJ2-1,NA,TRBV12-3/TRBV12-4,NA,CASRGGGYNEQFF,TGTGCCAGCCGGGGCGGAGGGTACAATGAGCAGTTCTTC
TRBJ1-2,NA,TRBV6-2/TRBV6-3,NA,CASSQRQTGYTF,TGTGCCAGCAGTCAGAGACAGACCGGCTACACCTTC
TRBJ2-7,NA,TRBV7-8,NA,CASSSRPRRQGDPYEQYF,TGTGCCAGCAGCTCGAGGCCGAGGCGGCAGGGCGACCCCTACGAGCAGTACTTC
TRBJ2-7,NA,TRBV12-3/TRBV12-4,NA,CASSGGYEQYF,TGTGCCAGCAGTGGAGGGTACGAGCAGTACTTC
TRBJ2-3,TRBD1,TRBV20-1,NA,CSAIGQVGQYF,TGCAGTGCAATCGGACAGGTGGGGCAGTATTTT
TRBJ2-7,TRBD1,TRBV9,NA,CASSVGQVNYEQYF,TGTGCCAGCAGCGTTGGACAGGTAAATTACGAGCAGTACTTC
TRBJ1-2,TRBD1,TRBV18,few,CASSPATKTGAYGYTF,TGTGCCAGCTCACCAGCTACTAAGACAGGGGCCTATGGCTACACCTTC
TRBJ1-1,TRBD1,TRBV18,NA,CASSPGQADTEAFF,TGTGCCAGCTCACCCGGACAGGCGGACACTGAAGCTTTCTTT
TRBJ2-7,NA,TRBV29-1,NA,CSVEVGDEQYF,TGCAGCGTTGAAGTCGGGGACGAGCAGTACTTC
TRBJ2-3,NA,TRBV5-8,NA,CASTSRGWDDTQYF,TGTGCCAGCACTTCCAGGGGATGGGACGATACGCAGTATTTT
TRBJ2-5,NA,TRBV9,NA,CASSVETGQETQYF,TGTGCCAGCAGCGTTGAAACAGGCCAAGAGACCCAGTACTTC
TRBJ2-2,TRBD2,TRBV3-1/TRBV3-2,NA,CASSQGLAGNTGELFF,TGTGCCAGCAGCCAAGGCCTAGCGGGGAACACCGGGGAGCTGTTTTTT
TRBJ1-1,TRBD1,TRBV11-3,NA,CASSNRSGQPNTEAFF,TGTGCCAGCAGCAACCGATCGGGACAGCCGAACACTGAAGCTTTCTTT
TRBJ2-2,NA,TRBV12-1,NA,CASSFNTSNTGELFF,TGTGCCAGCAGCTTTAATACTAGTAACACCGGGGAGCTGTTTTTT
TRBJ1-1,NA,TRBV6-5,NA,CASSPPRFGNTEAFF,TGTGCCAGCAGCCCCCCCCGATTCGGGAACACTGAAGCTTTCTTT
TRBJ1-1,TRBD1,TRBV19,NA,CASSGTANTEAFF,TGTGCCAGTAGTGGGACAGCAAACACTGAAGCTTTCTTT
TRBJ2-2,NA,TRBV19,NA,CASSMFLNLGGTGELFF,TGTGCCAGTAGTATGTTTTTAAATCTCGGGGGCACCGGGGAGCTGTTTTTT
TRBJ1-2,NA,TRBV30,NA,CASSPESYGYTF,TGTGCCTCTAGCCCGGAGTCCTATGGCTACACCTTC
TRBJ1-5,NA,TRBV30,once,CAWRPGSNQPQHF,TGTGCCTGGAGACCAGGTAGCAATCAGCCCCAGCATTTT
TRBJ1-1,NA,TRBV5-4,NA,CASSPRRGTPEAFF,TGTGCCAGCAGCCCCCGCCGGGGGACCCCTGAAGCTTTCTTT
TRBJ2-7,NA,TRBV7-2,NA,CASSLVGPSSYEQYF,TGTGCCAGCAGCTTAGTTGGCCCTAGCTCCTACGAGCAGTACTTC